What follows describes a single T cell receptor (beta chain). Its target is not known. Researchers ran the PCR with 60 Vbeta and 13 Jbeta primers. Some clones are missing from TCRdb's copy, which holds only in-frame ones; the method was immunoSEQ multiplex PCR. The data show around 200,000 clones, under 85% seen once. The sample belongs to a study of cytomegalovirus exposure and HLA in healthy donors. General study findings and limits: Presence/absence analyses treated sequencing depth as roughly uniform across donors. Clonal expansion was found to be greater in HLA-associated TCR beta chains than in equally common others in a later analysis.

The CDR3 has 15 amino acids. The clonotype comes from a man aged 50-60 years in good health and CMV-seronegative. Sequenced input: PBMCs. This chain joins TRBV12-2 and TRBJ2-7; the tabulated D call, TRBD1, remains unverified against the DNA. TRBV12-2 counts as a pseudogene. The CDR3 DNA follows: TGTGCAAGTCGCCTCTACCTGGGACAGTCCTACGAGCAGTACTTC. This translates into CASRLYLGQSYEQYF.